One T cell receptor (beta chain) is described in this entry. The source of the sample is a study of control samples from healthy donors and cancer patients. The assay was immunoSEQ multiplex PCR, and TCRdb's table has in-frame clones only and misses some. The sample includes around 20,000 clones, about four fifths of them seen just once. This receptor was taken from a man older than 75 with head and neck cancer. The material sequenced was PBMCs.

CDR3 protein: CASSLVGGTEAFF. For the CDR3, the DNA is TGTGCCAGCAGCTTAGTTGGAGGCACTGAAGCTTTCTTT. The chain couples TRBV11-2 to TRBJ1-1; D gene uncertain. V lost 1 base, J lost 4 bases, and 7 bases lay in between. The CDR3 contains 13 residues. CDR1 is SGHAT, CDR2 FQNNGV, per germline.